One and the same sample provided the 11 T cell receptor beta chains below, sequenced in a study of cytomegalovirus exposure and HLA in healthy donors (TCRdb year 2017). Receptor libraries were prepared by the immunoSEQ multiplex PCR assay. This immuneACCESS table, as held by TCRdb, lists in-frame sequences with V and J called but not all clones. Of the missing ones, under half trace to an unresolved V gene in checked studies; the others have no known cause. The sample contains under 75,000 clones, approximately 86% of them found a single time. The top ten constitute around 3% of the sample. The specimen sequenced was PBMCs. The receptor source for this set is a man aged 25 to 40 in good health and CMV-seronegative.

The rearrangement links TRBV18 to TRBJ2-5; 7 bases align to TRBD1. Germline trimming cut 3 bases from V and 3 bases from J; bases unmatched to any gene: 4. The CDR3 extends over 14 amino acids. CDR1 KGHSH and CDR2 LQKENI come from the germline V gene. CDR3 loop: CASSPVGQKETQYF. CDR3 sequence (DNA): TGTGCCAGCTCACCCGTGGGACAGAAAGAGACCCAGTACTTC.

V is TRBV13 and J is TRBJ2-5; D uncertain. Germline V gene data show CDR1 as PRHDT and CDR2 as FYEKMQ (reference sequence). This CDR3 is built from 14 residues. Trimming took 5 bases from V and 1 from J, leaving 11 bases between them. The CDR3 DNA sequence: TGTGCCAGCAGCCCAAGACACTTCCAAGAGACCCAGTACTTC. This translates into CASSPRHFQETQYF. The full variable domain, its missing parts supplied by reference TRBV13 and TRBJ2-5, is AAGVIQSPRHLIKEKRETATLKCYPIPRHDTVYWYQQGPGQDPQFLISFYEKMQSDKGSIPDRFSAQQFSDYHSELNMSSLELGDSALYFCASSPRHFQETQYFGPGTRLLVL.

V and J are TRBV7-2 and TRBJ1-5, with D maybe TRBD1 (5 bases). V dropped 2 bases and J dropped 6 bases, with 14 bases sitting between them. The CDR3 sequence is 15 residues long. From germline, CDR1 is SGHTA and CDR2 FQGNSA. CDR3 in DNA: TGTGCCAGCAGCTTAACCCAGGTCGGGGGTCAGCCCCAGCATTTT. Protein: CASSLTQVGGQPQHF.

The chain is built from TRBV14 and TRBJ2-3, with TRBD1 matching over 7 bases. V lost 5 bases, J lost 3 bases, and 5 bases stayed unmatched. The CDR3 spans 14 residues. Germline V gives CDR1 SGHDN, CDR2 FVKESK. The DNA of the CDR3 is TGTGCCAGCAGCGAAAGGGGGCCAACAGATACGCAGTATTTT. It yields the protein CASSERGPTDTQYF.

Only a few counts were recorded for this clone. The V and J genes are TRBV5-6 and TRBJ1-2, with D unresolved. Trimming left V 3 bases short and J 8 bases short, with 8 bases between. The length of the CDR3 is 11 residues. Germline assignment: CDR1 SGHDT and CDR2 YYEEEE. The CDR3 is CASSSLVGYTF. CDR3 sequence (DNA): TGTGCCAGCAGCTCCCTAGTCGGCTACACCTTC.

The chain couples TRBV9 to TRBJ1-5; 8 bases are shared with TRBD1. With 4 bases clipped from V and 1 base from J, the junction kept 4 bases outside the gene matches. There are 15 residues in the CDR3. CDR1 and CDR2 (germline): SGDLS, YYNGEE. The CDR3 region is CASSPRGRSNQPQHF. The DNA of the CDR3 is TGTGCCAGCAGCCCCAGGGGGCGAAGCAATCAGCCCCAGCATTTT.

This clone was recorded only once. The V and J genes are TRBV7-8 and TRBJ1-1; 7 bases align to TRBD1. From germline, CDR1 is SGHVS and CDR2 FQNEAQ. The CDR3 is 15 amino acids. After removal of 0 bases from V and 5 bases from J, the junction contained 6 bases not matched to a gene. The CDR3 DNA reads as TGTGCCAGCAGCTTAGCAAACAGGGGACGGACTGAAGCTTTCTTT. As protein: CASSLANRGRTEAFF. Looking up the rest from reference TRBV7-8 and TRBJ1-1 gives the full variable domain: GAGVSQSPRYKVAKRGQDVALRCDPISGHVSLFWYQQALGQGPEFLTYFQNEAQLDKSGLPSDRFFAERPEGSVSTLKIQRTQQEDSAVYLCASSLANRGRTEAFFGQGTRLTVV.

V gene TRBV10-3 combines with J gene TRBJ1-2; D possibly corresponds to TRBD1 (5 bases). The V and J ends lost 0 bases and 2 bases respectively, with 7 bases between them. The CDR3 is 14 amino acids. The germline CDR1 and CDR2 sequences are ENHRY and SYGVKD. The CDR3 protein is CAISESAGNYGYTF. As DNA, the CDR3 is TGTGCCATCAGTGAGTCTGCAGGGAACTATGGCTACACCTTC.

The chain uses TRBV9 and TRBJ2-5, with D perhaps TRBD2 (6 bases). Germline V gene sequence: CDR1 SGDLS, CDR2 YYNGEE. V gave up 0 bases and J gave up 5 bases, with 14 bases separating them. The CDR3 runs 15 residues. CDR3 DNA: TGTGCCAGCAGCGTAGCCGGGGGTCTGGAGGAGACCCAGTACTTC. Protein sequence: CASSVAGGLEETQYF.

V is TRBV6-5 and J is TRBJ1-5; D not certain. V lost 0 bases and J lost 7, with 13 bases in between. Germline loops: CDR1 MNHEY, CDR2 SVGAGI. This CDR3 has 15 amino acids. CDR3: CASSYSVTQVQPQHF. The CDR3 DNA sequence: TGTGCCAGCAGTTACTCGGTGACACAAGTCCAGCCCCAGCATTTT.

The chain joins TRBV25-1 to TRBJ1-2; TRBD1 matches at 7 bases. Germline CDR1 and CDR2: MGHDK and SYGVNS. V shed 1 base, J shed 6 bases, and the junction held 5 bases outside the gene matches. CDR3 length: 14 residues. The CDR3 DNA sequence: TGTGCCAGCAGTGAATTCGTGACAGGGAATGGCTACACCTTC. Translated: CASSEFVTGNGYTF.